This TCR beta chain was observed in a study of shared clonotypes between healthy human individuals (dated by TCRdb to the early 2020s). With regard to the full study: The cohort included a few men and a couple of women between 18 and 49 years of age. Different laboratories and diverse techniques were used to prepare libraries and sequence TCR repertoires, to increase sequencing depth and limit assay-specific biases. Per donor, leukapheresis produced somewhere between about 0.8 and 9 billion PBMCs. To estimate repertoire size and how much clonotypes are shared between individuals, the study performed deep sequencing of blood TCR repertoires from a handful of healthy adults. Results and caveats for the whole study, not just this receptor: Pairwise subsampling indicated that sequencing depth was expected to affect the degree of clonotype sharing among donors. The small number of donors limited the genetic and exposure-history diversity represented. Sampling was restricted to blood, and TCR repertoires in tissue are likely to differ from TCR repertoires in blood.

CDR1 and CDR2 (SGHRS, YFSETQ) derive from the germline V gene. Trimming accounts for 0 bases at V and 4 bases at J, while the number of junction bases matched to no gene is 10. Spanning cysteine to phenylalanine, the CDR3 consists of 17 amino acids. Just the 51-base CDR3 DNA is kept, in frame starting at base 1. Details on this clone: Its antigen remains undetermined. No base qualities exist here, and no much larger clone lies one base off it.

TCR CDR3 regions were amplified from genomic DNA by multiplex PCR using the deep immunoSEQ assay. Extracted genomic DNA from each cell subset was spread evenly across all wells of several immunoSEQ 96-well plates, with each plate serving as a replicate. For unsorted PBMC, about 300 ng genomic DNA, equal to 25,000 to 35,000 T cell genomes, was loaded into each replicate PCR. Genomic DNA from unsorted PBMC was sequenced over ten immunoSEQ deep assay plates. The purified libraries were quantified using a Qubit 3.0 fluorometer, sized with a Bioanalyzer 2100, and then quantified again using the KAPA Library Quantification kit. A separate single-read 150-cycle Illumina NextSeq 550 flow cell was used to sequence each immunoSEQ 96-well plate. The authors' analysis ran thus. Because only junctional sequences without quality scores were contained in the immunoSEQ output, filtering matching that applied to full-length reads could not be performed. To assign V/J genes and CDR3, sequences were annotated using PyIR, a Python wrapper for IgBLAST v1.9, with IMGT germline references. Reads with weak V/J assignments (E-value above 1e-6), missing CDR3, stop codons, out-of-frame junctions, or ambiguous translated residues were removed. V3J clonotypes were defined as sequences sharing the same inferred V gene, J gene, and CDR3 amino acid sequence. The percentage overlap between two repertoires was calculated by dividing the number of shared unique clonotypes by the size of the smaller repertoire. Richness of each repertoire was evaluated using RTK rarefaction, the Chao1 estimator, and Recon v2.1 estimates of unobserved clonotypes. Not all clones reach the TCRdb copy of this immuneACCESS table, which keeps in-frame sequences only. Checked studies attribute under half of the gap to unresolved V genes and leave the rest unexplained. V and J calls and clone size are copied from that table; D and trimming were computed from the DNA. For this sample there are some 530,000 clones; around four fifths appear just once. The ten largest account for about 12% of the sample.

The donors were healthy, HIV-negative adults with no recently reported acute infections or vaccinations. Only Caucasian adults living in Nashville, Tennessee, USA were represented among the donors. For unsorted samples, 85 million to 100 million PBMCs were counted, and genomic DNA was extracted using the QIAamp DNA Blood Mini kit. After blood collection by leukapheresis, PBMCs were isolated using Ficoll-Histopaque density gradient centrifugation and then cryopreserved in the vapor phase of liquid nitrogen. The V and J genes are TRBV5-1 and TRBJ2-5; TRBD2 agrees with 9 junctional bases. This receptor was obtained from a woman aged 40 to 49 in good health. Some clones in this sample may be carry-over from other donors' samples. Sequencing was done on a sample of PBMCs. The CDR3 reads as follows: CASSLAHRLAARETQYF. At the DNA level, the sequence is TGCGCCAGCAGCTTGGCCCACCGACTAGCGGCCAGAGAGACCCAGTACTTC. The full variable domain, completed from the reference TRBV5-1 and TRBJ2-5 proteins outside the CDR3, reads KAGVTQTPRYLIKTRGQQVTLSCSPISGHRSVSWYQQTPGQGLQFLFEYFSETQRNKGNFPGRFSGRQFSNSRSEMNVSTLELGDSALYLCASSLAHRLAARETQYFGPGTRLLVL.